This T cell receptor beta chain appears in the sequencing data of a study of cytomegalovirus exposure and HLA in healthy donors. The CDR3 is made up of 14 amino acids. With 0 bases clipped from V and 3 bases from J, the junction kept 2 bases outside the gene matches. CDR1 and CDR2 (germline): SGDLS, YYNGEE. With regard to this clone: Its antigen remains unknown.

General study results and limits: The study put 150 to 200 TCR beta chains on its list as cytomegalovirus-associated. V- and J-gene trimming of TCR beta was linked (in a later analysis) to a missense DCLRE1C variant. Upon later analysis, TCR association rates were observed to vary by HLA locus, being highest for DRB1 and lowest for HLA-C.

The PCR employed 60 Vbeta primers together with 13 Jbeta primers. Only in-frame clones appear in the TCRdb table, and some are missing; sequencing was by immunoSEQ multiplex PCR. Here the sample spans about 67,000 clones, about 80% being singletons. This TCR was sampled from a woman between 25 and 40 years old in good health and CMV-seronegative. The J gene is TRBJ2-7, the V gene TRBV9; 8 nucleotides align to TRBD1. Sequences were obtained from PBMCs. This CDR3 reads CASSVDRGSYEQYF. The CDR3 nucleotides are TGTGCCAGCAGCGTAGACAGGGGGAGCTACGAGCAGTACTTC.